The 26 T cell receptor beta chains listed next were all sequenced from one sample in a study of cytotoxic CD8 clonotypes in ibrutinib-treated CLL. Here immunoSEQ multiplex PCR was the method, and the copy in TCRdb shows in-frame clones only, minus some. The table records tens of thousands of clones, 68% of them present only once. Sequenced here: PBMCs, sampled at disease progression, from a patient treated with ibrutinib. The receptors were gathered from a human donor with chronic lymphocytic leukemia.

The chain is built from TRBV27 and TRBJ2-1; D gene unclear. This CDR3 contains 14 residues. V was shortened by 3 bases and J by 0 bases, with 6 bases between the two germline ends. The germline V gene encodes CDR1 MNHEY and CDR2 SMNVEV (reference sequence). The CDR3: CASSLQPSYNEQFF. The CDR3 DNA follows: TGTGCCAGCAGTTTGCAACCCTCCTACAATGAGCAGTTCTTC.

This clone was seen more than once but under ten times. The chain couples TRBV25-1 to TRBJ2-3; tentatively, D is TRBD2 (6 bases). This CDR3 is 15 amino acids long. Germline V CDR1 and CDR2: MGHDK, SYGVNS. Trimming left V 1 base short and J 5 bases short, with 13 bases between. The DNA for the CDR3 is TGTGCCAGCAGTGAATCGGGACTGCGCGAAGATACGCAGTATTTT. Translated, it gives CASSESGLREDTQYF.

The chain has TRBV9 and TRBJ2-7; TRBD2 matches at 14 bases. Germline V gene lookup returns CDR1 SGDLS and CDR2 YYNGEE. V trimming: 3 bases; J trimming: 7 bases; junction bases outside the gene matches: 6. This CDR3 has 15 amino acids. For the CDR3, the DNA is TGTGCCAGCAGCGCGACTAGCGGGAGGGCGAGGGAGCAGTACTTC. This translates into CASSATSGRAREQYF. The complete variable domain, with remaining parts taken from reference TRBV9 and TRBJ2-7, reads DSGVTQTPKHLITATGQRVTLRCSPRSGDLSVYWYQQSLDQGLQFLIQYYNGEERAKGNILERFSAQQFPDLHSELNLSSLELGDSALYFCASSATSGRAREQYFGPGTRLTVT.

The sample holds a few counts of this clone. The rearrangement uses TRBV9 and TRBJ2-3; 7 bases line up with TRBD2. Trimming cost V 4 bases and J 1 base; bases outside gene matches: 9. This CDR3 is built from 16 residues. Germline CDR1 and CDR2: SGDLS and YYNGEE. CDR3 DNA sequence: TGTGCCAGCAGCAAAGGGACTACCCTGGGCACAGATACGCAGTATTTT. Translation: CASSKGTTLGTDTQYF.

The chain links TRBV30 to TRBJ1-5, with D possibly matching TRBD1 (5 bases). Trimming removed 4 bases from V and 6 bases from J, with 13 bases in between. Germline CDR1 and CDR2: GTSNPN and SVGIG (reference sequence). The CDR3 contains 13 residues. In DNA, the CDR3 is TGTGCCTGGACACTAGGGGCGGGTCAGCCCCAGCATTTT. It is translated as CAWTLGAGQPQHF.

This rearrangement joins TRBV5-4 to TRBJ1-1; D is ambiguous. Germline V gene lookup returns CDR1 SGHNT and CDR2 YYREEE (reference sequence). The CDR3 runs to 14 residues. V dropped 2 bases and J dropped 4 bases, with 12 bases sitting between them. The CDR3 spells CASSLDGATTEAFF. DNA for the CDR3: TGTGCCAGCAGCTTAGACGGAGCGACCACTGAAGCTTTCTTT.

V and J are TRBV7-2 and TRBJ2-5; TRBD2 agrees at 8 bases. CDR3 size: 16 residues. Germline loops: CDR1 SGHTA, CDR2 FQGNSA. Trimming removed 3 bases from V and 1 base from J; junction bases left unmatched: 7. CDR3 sequence: CASSFLSSGSQETQYF. CDR3 nucleotide sequence: TGTGCCAGCAGCTTCCTATCGAGCGGGAGCCAAGAGACCCAGTACTTC.

The rearrangement links TRBV19 to TRBJ2-1; 10 bases map to TRBD2. This CDR3 contains 14 residues. Per the germline V gene, CDR1 is LNHDA and CDR2 is SQIVND (reference sequence). V dropped 4 bases and J dropped 6; count of bases not matched to a gene: 3. The CDR3 region is CASSRKREGNEQFF. Written as DNA, the CDR3 is TGTGCCAGTAGTAGGAAGCGGGAGGGCAATGAGCAGTTCTTC.

This clone was detected once. The chain recombines TRBV9 with TRBJ1-3, with a tentative D call TRBD1 (6 bases). The CDR3 is 13 amino acids. V was clipped by 6 bases and J by 4 bases, with 11 bases between them. Per the germline V gene, CDR1 is SGDLS and CDR2 is YYNGEE. CDR3 region: CASTGVGGNTIYF. For the CDR3, the DNA is TGTGCCAGCACAGGGGTGGGCGGAAACACCATATATTTT.

This clone was observed a few times. The gene calls are TRBV5-6 and TRBJ1-2; D not certain. Germline V gene data show CDR1 as SGHDT and CDR2 as YYEEEE. The CDR3 sequence is 12 residues long. V was pared by 4 bases and J by 6 bases, with 10 bases between. This CDR3 reads CASSLGGDGYTF. The CDR3 region has the DNA TGTGCCAGCAGCCTAGGTGGGGATGGCTACACCTTC.

V gene TRBV10-1 combines with J gene TRBJ2-7; 10 nucleotides match TRBD1. J gave up 4 bases and V 1 base, and 7 bases lay outside the gene matches. There are 16 residues in the CDR3. Germline V CDR1 and CDR2: WNHNN, SYGVQD (reference sequence). CDR3 nucleotides: TGCGCCAGCAGTGAGTTTTCGGGGACAGGGGCGTACGAGCAGTACTTC. As protein: CASSEFSGTGAYEQYF.

The V gene is TRBV7-2, the J gene TRBJ2-5, with D perhaps given as TRBD1 or TRBD2 (5 bases each). The CDR3 is 13 amino acids. The V gene lost 5 bases and the J gene lost 4 bases, with 11 bases spanning the gap. Germline V gene sequence: CDR1 SGHTA, CDR2 FQGNSA. The chain's CDR3 is CASSRDRRETQYF. DNA of the CDR3: TGTGCCAGCAGCAGGGACCGTAGAGAGACCCAGTACTTC.

The gene calls are TRBV7-2 and TRBJ2-1, with TRBD2 matching over 10 bases. J was trimmed by 7 bases and V by 0 bases; bases with no gene match: 9. CDR3 length: 17 amino acids. Germline CDR1 is SGHTA and CDR2 is FQGNSA. The DNA of the CDR3 is TGTGCCAGCAGCTTAGCCCCTAGCGGGAGTATGTTTAATGAGCAGTTCTTC. Translation: CASSLAPSGSMFNEQFF.

The V gene is TRBV29-1, the J gene TRBJ2-1, with a possible D match to TRBD2 (7 bases). Per the germline V gene, CDR1 is SQVTM and CDR2 is ANQGSEA. This CDR3 region has 14 residues. V was shortened by 6 bases and J by 9 bases, with 21 bases between the two germline ends. CDR3 bases: TGCAGCGTACAGGGACCGCGGGGGCTGCGTGAGCAGTTCTTC. Protein sequence: CSVQGPRGLREQFF.

The CDR3: CASSYSLRTGALLHF. CDR3 DNA: TGTGCCAGCAGTTACAGCCTTAGGACAGGGGCCCTTCTCCACTTT. This sequence joins TRBV6-5 and TRBJ1-6, with 9 bases aligning to TRBD1. V shed 2 bases and J 16 bases; nucleotides not matched to a gene: 12. The CDR3 totals 15 residues. The germline CDR1 and CDR2 sequences are MNHEY and SVGAGI.

V usage is TRBV9 and J usage is TRBJ2-5, with 7 nucleotides matching TRBD2. Germline trimming cut 1 base from V and 3 bases from J; bases unmatched to any gene: 9. The CDR3 loop spans 16 amino acids. CDR1 SGDLS and CDR2 YYNGEE come from the germline V gene. The CDR3 is CASSVRWGGAEETQYF. The CDR3 DNA follows: TGTGCCAGCAGCGTAAGATGGGGAGGGGCGGAAGAGACCCAGTACTTC.

The rearrangement links TRBV7-9 to TRBJ1-3; D gene uncertain. V lost 5 bases, J lost 4 bases, and 9 bases lay in between. Per germline, CDR1 SEHNR and CDR2 FQNEAQ (reference sequence). This CDR3 has 13 residues. CDR3 loop: CASSLSEGNTIYF. In DNA form, the CDR3 reads TGTGCCAGCAGCCTCTCGGAAGGAAACACCATATATTTT. The variable domain in full, completed from reference TRBV7-9 and TRBJ1-3, reads DTGVSQNPRHKITKRGQNVTFRCDPISEHNRLYWYRQTLGQGPEFLTYFQNEAQLEKSRLLSDRFSAERPKGSFSTLEIQRTEQGDSAMYLCASSLSEGNTIYFGEGSWLTVV.

This clone has more than one count but fewer than ten. The chain has TRBV4-3 and TRBJ2-7, with D perhaps TRBD1 (5 bases). This CDR3 spans 18 amino acids. CDR1 and CDR2 from the germline V gene are LGHNA and YSLEER. The V end lost 0 bases, the J end lost 0 bases, and 18 bases lay between the germline ends. The CDR3 loop is CASSQEVGRGKSSYEQYF. The CDR3 DNA reads as TGCGCCAGCAGCCAAGAGGTGGGGCGCGGAAAATCCTCCTACGAGCAGTACTTC.

The genes are TRBV18 and TRBJ2-7; 10 bases map to TRBD1. J was trimmed by 4 bases and V by 4 bases; bases with no gene match: 10. The CDR3 loop spans 16 amino acids. Per germline, CDR1 KGHSH and CDR2 LQKENI. CDR3 sequence: CASSLRSGQGGYEQYF. As DNA, the CDR3 is TGTGCCAGCTCACTGAGGTCAGGACAGGGGGGTTACGAGCAGTACTTC.

This clone came up a few times. The chain carries TRBV27 and TRBJ2-1, with TRBD2 matching 7 bases. V lost 7 bases, J lost 0 bases, and 18 bases stayed unmatched. Per the germline V gene, CDR1 is MNHEY and CDR2 is SMNVEV (reference sequence). This CDR3 has 19 residues. The chain's CDR3 is CASNKRLAGATSSYNEQFF. The DNA of the CDR3 is TGTGCCAGCAACAAACGTTTGGCGGGAGCTACGAGCTCCTACAATGAGCAGTTCTTC.

The chain recombines TRBV7-8 with TRBJ2-7; 11 bases map to TRBD2. The CDR3 is made up of 16 amino acids. Trimming removed 3 bases from V and 5 bases from J; junction bases left unmatched: 9. CDR1 SGHVS and CDR2 FQNEAQ come from the germline V gene. CDR3 sequence reads: CASSFLTSGSRDEQYF. The CDR3 coding sequence is TGTGCCAGCAGCTTCCTAACTAGCGGGAGTCGCGACGAGCAGTACTTC.

This clone was picked up a small number of times. This chain uses TRBV21-1 with TRBJ1-5; TRBD1, the D gene given by the table, was not confirmed from the DNA. TRBV21-1 corresponds to a pseudogene. The CDR3 has 19 amino acids. The CDR3, as DNA: TGTGCCAGCAGTACAAGAAAAGGCAGGGGAGTACGAAGCAATCAGCCCCAGCATTTT. Amino acid sequence: CASSTRKGRGVRSNQPQHF.

The chain links TRBV7-2 to TRBJ2-3, with 8 bases lining up with TRBD2. Germline V gene lookup returns CDR1 SGHTA and CDR2 FQGNSA. With 1 base clipped from V and 4 bases from J, the junction kept 13 bases outside the gene matches. This CDR3 is 18 amino acids long. DNA for the CDR3: TGTGCCAGCAGCTTAGGGATGGCGGGAGGAAGTTTCGCAGATACGCAGTATTTT. This codes for CASSLGMAGGSFADTQYF.

CDR3 amino acids: CSARTGAIYGYTF. CDR3 sequence (DNA): TGCAGCGCAAGGACAGGGGCAATCTATGGCTACACCTTC. The chain combines TRBV29-1 with TRBJ1-2; TRBD1 agrees at 9 bases. CDR3 length equals 13 residues. CDR1 SQVTM and CDR2 ANQGSEA come from the germline V gene. The junction had 7 bases not matched to a gene; V was cut back by 7 bases and J by 4 bases.

This clone was recorded a few times. The chain joins TRBV30 to TRBJ2-3; D gene ambiguous. The V gene's germline CDR1 is GTSNPN and CDR2 SVGIG (reference sequence). The CDR3 is made up of 13 amino acids. CDR3 in DNA: TGTGCAACAAGAACGAGAGCCACAGATACGCAGTATTTT. Residues: CATRTRATDTQYF.

The chain is built from TRBV6-4 and TRBJ2-1; D may match TRBD1 or TRBD2 (7 bases each). The CDR3 consists of 15 residues. CDR1 MRHNA and CDR2 SNTAGT come from the germline V gene. V was trimmed by 3 bases and J by 9 bases, leaving 18 bases between them. The CDR3 loop reads CASSEVRGGFGEQFF. CDR3 DNA: TGTGCCAGCAGTGAAGTCAGGGGGGGATTCGGTGAGCAGTTCTTC.